The rows below give T cell receptor beta chains drawn from one sample of a study of T cells in Graves' hyperthyroidism and ophthalmopathy. MiXCR, run by TCRdb on the multiplex PCR reads, gives a single entry per CDR3 protein. The table has 730,000 or so distinct CDR3 sequences, approximately 18% seen once. The sample consisted of blood. Every receptor here comes from a woman in her forties or fifties with Graves' hyperthyroidism that later progressed to Graves' ophthalmopathy. Each CDR3 is given with its conserved first and last residue. D genes are given only for firm matches. Size values are once, few and many counts, or a class for expanded clones, and some rows have none.

d_gene	v_gene	abundance	j_gene	CDR3nt	CDR3aa
TRBD1	TRBV3-1	many	TRBJ1-2	TGTGCCAGCAGTCCCAGGGGGGGCGCCTATGGCTACACCTTC	CASSPRGGAYGYTF
TRBD2	TRBV15	NA	TRBJ2-1	TGTGCCACCAGCAGAGAGACTAGCGGGGCCCACAATGAGCAGTTCTTC	CATSRETSGAHNEQFF
TRBD1	TRBV3-1	few	TRBJ1-6	TGTGCCAGCAGCCAAGGTCTTTTGACAGGGACGAATTCACCCCTCCACTTT	CASSQGLLTGTNSPLHF
NA	TRBV7-9	few	TRBJ1-1	TGTGCCAGCAGGGGGGGTCGCAAGAACACTGAAGCTTTCTTT	CASRGGRKNTEAFF
NA	TRBV18	many	TRBJ1-1	TGTGCCAGCTCACCAGTGACAGATCTCACTGAAGCTTTCTTT	CASSPVTDLTEAFF
NA	TRBV3-1	few	TRBJ1-2	TGTGCCAGCAGCCATCCGGACGGAAACTATGGCTACACCTTC	CASSHPDGNYGYTF
TRBD2	TRBV20-1	NA	TRBJ2-5	TGCAGTGCAGGCACGGGGGGGCCGTGGCAAGAGACCCAGTACTTC	CSAGTGGPWQETQYF
TRBD1	TRBV2	many	TRBJ2-2	TGTGCCAGCCTCCGGGACAGGGGGGACGGGGAGCTGTTTTTT	CASLRDRGDGELFF
NA	TRBV7-8	NA	TRBJ1-6	TGTGCCAGCAGCCCCATGCGGGGTTTCAATTCACCCCTCCACTTT	CASSPMRGFNSPLHF
NA	TRBV7-9	NA	TRBJ2-7	TGTGCCAGCAGTAACAAACGGGGGCCTCTCTCCTACGAGCAGTACTTC	CASSNKRGPLSYEQYF
TRBD1	TRBV6-5	NA	TRBJ2-1	TGTGCCAGCAGTTACCTAATTACGGCAGGGGGCGTATTTATCACTGAGCAGTTCTTC	CASSYLITAGGVFITEQFF
NA	TRBV3-1	many	TRBJ2-2	TGTGCCAGCAGCCAATGGCTAGCGAATACCGGGGAGCTGTTTTTT	CASSQWLANTGELFF
TRBD2	TRBV12-3/TRBV12-4	NA	TRBJ2-5	TGTGCCGGCGGGGGGGAATTAGAGACCCAGTACTTC	CAGGGELETQYF
NA	TRBV7-9	many	TRBJ2-7	TGTGCCAGCAGTTACGCGGCCTACGAAGAGCAGTACTTC	CASSYAAYEEQYF
TRBD2	TRBV6-2/TRBV6-3	once	TRBJ2-1	TGTGCCAGCAGTTCCATCTCTCCAGCGGGGGGGGTATACAATGAGCAGTTCTTC	CASSSISPAGGVYNEQFF
NA	TRBV2	few	TRBJ1-5	TGTGCCAGCAGTGAAGAACAGCGAAGCAATCAGCCCCAGCATTTT	CASSEEQRSNQPQHF
NA	TRBV5-1	few	TRBJ2-7	TGCGCCAGCAGCTTGGCCTCGGCCGACGGCGAGCAGTACTTC	CASSLASADGEQYF
NA	TRBV10-3	NA	TRBJ2-7	TGTGCCATCAGTAATTCGGAACGGACCCTTCCCTACGAGCAGTACTTC	CAISNSERTLPYEQYF
NA	TRBV5-1	many	TRBJ2-5	TGCGCCAGCAGCAACCAAGAGACCCAGTACTTC	CASSNQETQYF
TRBD1	TRBV3-1	NA	TRBJ1-2	TGTGCCAGCAGCCAAGGACGCAGGGGGCTGGGCTACACCTTC	CASSQGRRGLGYTF
NA	TRBV11-2	few	TRBJ1-6	TGTGCCAGCAGCTTAGAACGTCTCAGGACCAGGATTAGCTCCTATAATTCACCCCTCCACTTT	CASSLERLRTRISSYNSPLHF
NA	TRBV20-1	many	TRBJ1-5	TGCAGTGCTAGAGTACGAGGGGATCAGCCCCAGCATTTT	CSARVRGDQPQHF
TRBD2	TRBV3-1	NA	TRBJ2-1	TGTGCCAGCAGCCAAGGCCCCCTTAAACTAGCGGGGGGGCCGAATGAGCAGTTCTTC	CASSQGPLKLAGGPNEQFF
NA	TRBV2	many	TRBJ1-5	TGTGCCAGCAGTGACCCCCGGCGGGGGGATCAGCCCCAGCATTTT	CASSDPRRGDQPQHF
TRBD1	TRBV7-9	few	TRBJ1-5	TGTGCCAGCAGCTCCGGGACAGGGGGAGGCGGCAATCAGCCCCAGCATTTT	CASSSGTGGGGNQPQHF
TRBD1	TRBV5-1	many	TRBJ1-1	TGCGCCAGCAGCCAAAGACAGGGGGCTTCGAACACTGAAGCTTTCTTT	CASSQRQGASNTEAFF
NA	TRBV5-1	few	TRBJ2-7	TGCGCCAGCAGGGTTGCATCCTCCTACGAGCAGTACTTC	CASRVASSYEQYF
TRBD2	TRBV2	many	TRBJ2-5	TGTGCCAGCAAACCGCAGGGTAGCGGGGTGGAGACCCAGTACTTC	CASKPQGSGVETQYF
NA	TRBV11-1	many	TRBJ1-1	TGTGCCAGCAGCTTATTCCCAGACAGCAACATGAACACTGAAGCTTTCTTT	CASSLFPDSNMNTEAFF
NA	TRBV18	many	TRBJ1-1	TGTGCCAGCTCACTTACAAGATTAACAGGGCAGGATATGAACACTGAAGCTTTCTTT	CASSLTRLTGQDMNTEAFF
TRBD1	TRBV5-1	NA	TRBJ2-5	TGCGCCAGCAGCTCCTGGACAGGGTTATACCAAGAGACCCAGTACTTC	CASSSWTGLYQETQYF
TRBD1	TRBV5-1	few	TRBJ2-2	TGCGCCAGCAGCACCCCGGGACAGGGTTACACCGGGGAGCTGTTTTTT	CASSTPGQGYTGELFF
NA	TRBV13	many	TRBJ1-6	TGTGCCAGCAGCGCTGCGGGGGGCAGCAATTCACCCCTCCACTTT	CASSAAGGSNSPLHF
TRBD1	TRBV4-1	few	TRBJ2-3	TGCGCCAGCAGCCCCTTTTGGGGCGGGGACAGGACGACAGATACGCAGTATTTT	CASSPFWGGDRTTDTQYF
TRBD1	TRBV12-3/TRBV12-4	NA	TRBJ2-1	TGTGCCAGCAAGATAGGGACAGGGAATAGTGAGCAGTTCTTC	CASKIGTGNSEQFF
NA	TRBV7-6	few	TRBJ2-1	TGTGCCAGCAGCTTAGATCAGGGTCTGGAGCAGTTCTTC	CASSLDQGLEQFF
TRBD2	TRBV5-1	NA	TRBJ2-1	TGCGCCAGCAGCTTGGAGGCGGGGGGTCACTACAATGAGCAGTTCTTC	CASSLEAGGHYNEQFF
TRBD2	TRBV9	NA	TRBJ2-4	TGTGCCAGCAGCGGAACGGGGGGGGCACTGGCCAAAAACATTCAGTACTTC	CASSGTGGALAKNIQYF
NA	TRBV5-1	many	TRBJ2-3	TGCGCCAGCAGCTCTCAGAGTCGCAAATCAGATACGCAGTATTTT	CASSSQSRKSDTQYF
NA	TRBV2	NA	TRBJ2-6	TGTGCCAGCAGTCAGCCTTGGGGGGCTGGGGCCAACGTCCTGACTTTC	CASSQPWGAGANVLTF